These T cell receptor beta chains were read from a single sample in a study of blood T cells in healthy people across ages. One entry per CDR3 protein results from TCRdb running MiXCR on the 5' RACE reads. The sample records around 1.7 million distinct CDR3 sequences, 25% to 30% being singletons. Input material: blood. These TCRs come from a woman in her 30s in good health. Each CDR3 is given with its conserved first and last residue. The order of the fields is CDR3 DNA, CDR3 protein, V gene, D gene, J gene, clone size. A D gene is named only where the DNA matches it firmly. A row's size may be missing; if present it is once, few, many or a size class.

CDR3nt: TGTGCTAGTGACATACCGGGACGGTCCTACAATGAGCAGTTCTTC
CDR3aa: CASDIPGRSYNEQFF
v_gene: TRBV12-5
d_gene: NA
j_gene: TRBJ2-1
abundance: NA

CDR3nt: TGTGCCAGCAGCGAGGCGGTAACAGATACGCAGTATTTT
CDR3aa: CASSEAVTDTQYF
v_gene: TRBV9
d_gene: NA
j_gene: TRBJ2-3
abundance: many

CDR3nt: TGTGCCAGCAGTTCTGGGACAGTTGGGCGCTACGAGCAGTACTTC
CDR3aa: CASSSGTVGRYEQYF
v_gene: TRBV12-3/TRBV12-4
d_gene: TRBD1
j_gene: TRBJ2-7
abundance: few

CDR3nt: TGCAGTGCCGGGAAACAGGGCTCAGATACGCAGTATTTT
CDR3aa: CSAGKQGSDTQYF
v_gene: TRBV20-1
d_gene: NA
j_gene: TRBJ2-3
abundance: NA

CDR3nt: TGTGCCAGCAGTTCACAGGGGGCGGGTACTGAAGCTTTCTTT
CDR3aa: CASSSQGAGTEAFF
v_gene: TRBV12-3/TRBV12-4
d_gene: TRBD1
j_gene: TRBJ1-1
abundance: many

CDR3nt: TGTGCCACCGAGAACACTGAAGCTTTCTTT
CDR3aa: CATENTEAFF
v_gene: TRBV28
d_gene: NA
j_gene: TRBJ1-1
abundance: few

CDR3nt: TGCAGTGTCAGGGGTCGGGGTTCGGTAGCTGAGCAGTTCTTC
CDR3aa: CSVRGRGSVAEQFF
v_gene: TRBV20-1
d_gene: NA
j_gene: TRBJ2-1
abundance: NA

CDR3nt: TGTGCCAGCAGTGGGGACAGCGGGTTCATCAATGAGCAGTTCTTC
CDR3aa: CASSGDSGFINEQFF
v_gene: TRBV2
d_gene: NA
j_gene: TRBJ2-1
abundance: few

CDR3nt: TGTGCCACGTATCACGGGACGGGCAACAATGAGCAGTTCTTC
CDR3aa: CATYHGTGNNEQFF
v_gene: TRBV10-3
d_gene: NA
j_gene: TRBJ2-1
abundance: many

CDR3nt: TGTGCCAGCAGCGACTATAATCTCGGCACAGATACGCAGTATTTT
CDR3aa: CASSDYNLGTDTQYF
v_gene: TRBV7-2
d_gene: NA
j_gene: TRBJ2-3
abundance: many

CDR3nt: TGCAGTGCTAGAGACCCAGAGGGACTAGCGGATTCCTACAATGAGCAGTTCTTC
CDR3aa: CSARDPEGLADSYNEQFF
v_gene: TRBV20-1
d_gene: TRBD2
j_gene: TRBJ2-1
abundance: many

CDR3nt: TGCGCCAGCAGCTCCGGGACTTTTTCTAGCACAGATACGCAGTATTTT
CDR3aa: CASSSGTFSSTDTQYF
v_gene: TRBV5-1
d_gene: NA
j_gene: TRBJ2-3
abundance: NA

CDR3nt: TGCAGTGCCAGAAAGGCTAGCGGGGGTCCGGCCTACAATGAGCAGTTCTTC
CDR3aa: CSARKASGGPAYNEQFF
v_gene: TRBV20-1
d_gene: TRBD2
j_gene: TRBJ2-1
abundance: few

CDR3nt: TGTGCCAGCAGCCGACCTCAGGGCACCTACGAGCAGTACTTC
CDR3aa: CASSRPQGTYEQYF
v_gene: TRBV5-5
d_gene: NA
j_gene: TRBJ2-7
abundance: few

CDR3nt: TGCGCCACCGCACTAGTACTCAATCCTGGGGCCAACGTCCTGACTTTC
CDR3aa: CATALVLNPGANVLTF
v_gene: TRBV5-1
d_gene: NA
j_gene: TRBJ2-6
abundance: NA

CDR3nt: TGTACCAGCAGTTTAGTTGGTTACGAGCAGTACTTC
CDR3aa: CTSSLVGYEQYF
v_gene: TRBV12-3/TRBV12-4
d_gene: NA
j_gene: TRBJ2-7
abundance: once

CDR3nt: TGCGCCAGCAGCCCCGAGGGGGGAAATGGTGAAAAACTGTTTTTT
CDR3aa: CASSPEGGNGEKLFF
v_gene: TRBV4-3
d_gene: NA
j_gene: TRBJ1-4
abundance: few

CDR3nt: TGTGCCAGCAGCTTCGGGGCCCAGGGAGAGACCCAGTACTTC
CDR3aa: CASSFGAQGETQYF
v_gene: TRBV7-6
d_gene: NA
j_gene: TRBJ2-5
abundance: NA

CDR3nt: TGTGCCACCCCACCGGGGGATCGTTTAACAGATACGCAGTATTTT
CDR3aa: CATPPGDRLTDTQYF
v_gene: TRBV2
d_gene: NA
j_gene: TRBJ2-3
abundance: NA

CDR3nt: TGTGCCAGCAGTTTAAATCTGGGTTGGGACATTCAGTACTTC
CDR3aa: CASSLNLGWDIQYF
v_gene: TRBV28
d_gene: NA
j_gene: TRBJ2-4
abundance: NA